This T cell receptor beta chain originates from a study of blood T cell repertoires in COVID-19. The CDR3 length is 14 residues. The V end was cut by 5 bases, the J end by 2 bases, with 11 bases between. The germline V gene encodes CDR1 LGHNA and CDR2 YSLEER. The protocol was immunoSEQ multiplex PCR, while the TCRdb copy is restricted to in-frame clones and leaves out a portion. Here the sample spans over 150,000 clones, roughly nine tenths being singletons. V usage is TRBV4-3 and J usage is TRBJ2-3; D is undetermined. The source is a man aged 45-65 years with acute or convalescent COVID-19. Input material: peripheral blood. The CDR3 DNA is TGCGCCAGCAGCTCCGAAGCTCCCACAGATACGCAGTATTTT. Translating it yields CASSSEAPTDTQYF.